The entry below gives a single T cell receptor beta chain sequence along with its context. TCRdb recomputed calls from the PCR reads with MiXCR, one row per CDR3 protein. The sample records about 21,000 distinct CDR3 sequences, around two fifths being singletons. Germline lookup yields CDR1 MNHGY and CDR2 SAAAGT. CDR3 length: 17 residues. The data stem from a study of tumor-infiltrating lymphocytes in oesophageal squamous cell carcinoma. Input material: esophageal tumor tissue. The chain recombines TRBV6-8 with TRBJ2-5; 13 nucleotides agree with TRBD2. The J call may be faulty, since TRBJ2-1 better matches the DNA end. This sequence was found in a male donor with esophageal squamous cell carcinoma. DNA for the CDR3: TGTGCCAGCCACATCGGGACTAGCGGGGCCGGATACAATGAGCAGTTCTTC. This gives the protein CASHIGTSGAGYNEQFF.